This TCR beta chain was sequenced during a study of siplizumab effects on memory and regulatory T cells (dated by TCRdb to about 2019). Regarding the research as a whole: The effect of the anti-CD2 antibody siplizumab on alloreactive T-cell subsets was examined in allogeneic mixed lymphocyte reactions constructed from human PBMCs. Results the study describes overall, beyond this receptor: Because sequences at frequencies below about 10^-5 were poorly captured, only a minor fraction of alloreactive clones could be mapped back to unstimulated subsets. A naive or memory phenotype could not be assigned to roughly 75-96% of proliferating CD4+ or CD8+ clones. Of the alloreactive CD4+ clones that could be mapped, the Treg-derived share averaged 68.8% with siplizumab compared with roughly 25% in control reactions. Siplizumab significantly lowered the cumulative frequency of alloreactive sequences that could be traced to unstimulated CD4+ memory T cells. No functional confirmation was obtained for the suppressive function of proliferating Tregs from siplizumab cultures. Greater diversity appeared to be present in unstimulated naive T cells than in memory T cells, and a substantial contribution to the alloresponse seemed to be made by naive cells.

Sorted unstimulated T cells and proliferating T cells recovered from mixed lymphocyte reactions were subjected to TCRbeta CDR3 sequencing. Fresh whole blood from some ten HLA-typed healthy donors was used as the source from which PBMCs were isolated. To map where alloreactive clones came from, unstimulated CD4+ non-regulatory T cells were FACS-sorted. Based on the germline V gene (reference sequence), the CDR1 and CDR2 sequences are SEHNR and FQNEAQ. The CDR3 has 16 amino acids, counting the end cysteine and phenylalanine. Of all the DNA, just the CDR3 is kept, 48 bases in frame from base 1. Trimmed from V: 4 bases; trimmed from J: 1 base; junction bases lacking a gene match: 5. As regards this clone: Which antigen it targets is not known. Base qualities are not provided; no much larger clone lies one nucleotide away.

Libraries were made using the immunoSEQ multiplex PCR assay. Some 100,000 TCR templates per sample were assayed by the deep sequencing platform. Genomic DNA extracted from sorted T cells was the material used for TCRbeta CDR3 sequencing. On the authors' methods: Clonal analysis of TCRbeta CDR3 data was done in the R programming language. Alloreactive CD4+ and CD8+ clones were identified by comparing unstimulated samples to CFSE-low samples taken after the reaction. Alloreactive CD4+ clones were assigned to regulatory or non-regulatory origin by matching sequences to sorted unstimulated Treg and non-Treg repertoires. Not all clones reach the TCRdb copy of this immuneACCESS table, which keeps in-frame sequences only. Checked studies attribute under half of the gap to unresolved V genes and leave the rest unexplained. The V and J calls and the clone size are those of that table, but D and trimming were determined from the DNA. This sample has about 100,000 clones in its table, and 94% of those were observed once. Clones ranked in the top ten supply roughly 1.3% of the sample.

The clonotype originates from a human donor in good health. The chain is assembled from TRBV7-9 and TRBJ2-5; TRBD1 lines up with 11 middle nucleotides. Sequencing was carried out using non-Treg CD4+ T cells sorted from blood. This specimen's cell subset or site label, interpreted: FACS-sorted unstimulated CD4+ non-regulatory T cells. The DNA is as follows: TGTGCCAGCAGCTGGACAGGGGGCGCGTCCCAAGAGACCCAGTACTTC. Translated, this is CASSWTGGASQETQYF.